Listed here are 15 T cell receptor beta chains from one sample, sequenced in a study of blood T cell repertoires in COVID-19. Profiled with immunoSEQ multiplex PCR; TCRdb holds only in-frame clones, not every one. There are under 250,000 clones in the sample; around 78% occur only once, and approximately 2.5% lies in the top ten. Sequenced input: peripheral blood. The origin of the receptors is a woman aged 65 to 85 with active or convalescent COVID-19.

This chain connects TRBV4-3 to TRBJ1-3, with 10 bases identical to TRBD1. The V gene's germline CDR1 is LGHNA and CDR2 YSLEER. V trimming: 5 bases; J trimming: 7 bases; junction bases outside the gene matches: 5. The CDR3 consists of 14 residues. The CDR3, as DNA: TGCGCCAGCAGCTCTGGACAGGGGGAGAACACCATATATTTT. It is translated as CASSSGQGENTIYF.

V gene TRBV7-8 combines with J gene TRBJ2-3, with TRBD2 matching over 7 bases. This CDR3 contains 13 residues. Germline V gives CDR1 SGHVS, CDR2 FQNEAQ. Trimming at V came to 1 base and at J to 6 bases, leaving 1 base not matched to a gene. The CDR3 sequence: CASSLERDDTQYF. In nucleotides, the CDR3 is TGTGCCAGCAGCTTAGAGCGGGACGATACGCAGTATTTT.

The genes are TRBV9 and TRBJ2-3, with TRBD2 identical over 8 bases. Germline CDR1 is SGDLS and CDR2 is YYNGEE. The J segment lost 0 bases and the V segment lost 1 base, leaving 10 bases of the junction unmatched. The CDR3 contains 18 residues. Here the CDR3 DNA reads TGTGCCAGCAGCGTACTTAGTGGGGTAGCGGGGAGCACAGATACGCAGTATTTT. Protein sequence: CASSVLSGVAGSTDTQYF.

This chain links TRBV6-4 with TRBJ2-7, with 7 bases identical to TRBD1. Germline V gene data show CDR1 as MRHNA and CDR2 as SNTAGT. This CDR3 region has 13 residues. Losses at the gene ends were 2 bases for V and 8 bases for J; bases not matched to a gene: 6. The CDR3 is CASSDIRDSKQYF. The CDR3 DNA is TGTGCCAGCAGTGACATCCGGGACAGCAAGCAGTACTTC.

The chain uses TRBV5-4 and TRBJ2-7, with D possibly being TRBD2 (6 bases). The CDR3 runs to 14 residues. Trimming left V 3 bases short and J 3 bases short, with 13 bases between. Germline CDR1 and CDR2: SGHNT and YYREEE (reference sequence). The CDR3 DNA reads as TGTGCCAGCAGCTCCGGGGGACCGGGCTACGAGCAGTACTTC. Its protein is CASSSGGPGYEQYF.

This chain uses TRBV5-1 with TRBJ2-6; maybe TRBD1 (5 bases). Trimming left V 3 bases short and J 2 bases short, with 15 bases between. Germline V gene sequence: CDR1 SGHRS, CDR2 YFSETQ. The CDR3 has 17 amino acids. The CDR3 protein is CASSYSPAGTGANVLTF. The CDR3 nucleotides read TGCGCCAGCAGCTACTCCCCCGCAGGGACTGGGGCCAACGTCCTGACTTTC.

The chain joins TRBV7-8 to TRBJ1-5; tentatively, D is TRBD1 (5 bases). This CDR3 region has 14 residues. The V gene's germline CDR1 is SGHVS and CDR2 FQNEAQ. V gave up 2 bases and J gave up 9 bases, with 14 bases separating them. The CDR3 spells CASSLFGQGRPQHF. The DNA of the CDR3 is TGTGCCAGCAGCTTATTCGGCCAGGGTCGGCCCCAGCATTTT.

The chain has TRBV27 and TRBJ2-5; D may be TRBD2 (5 bases). The CDR3 runs to 15 residues. Trimming removed 2 bases from V and 1 base from J, with 11 bases in between. Germline V lookup: CDR1 MNHEY, CDR2 SMNVEV (reference sequence). CDR3 sequence (DNA): TGTGCCAGCAGTTTACGGCGGGCCCTCCAAGAGACCCAGTACTTC. Amino acid sequence: CASSLRRALQETQYF.

The rearrangement links TRBV18 to TRBJ1-1; 7 positions match TRBD1. Unmatched junction bases numbered 11, after V lost 3 bases and J lost 4 bases. The germline V gene has CDR1 KGHSH and CDR2 LQKENI. CDR3 length equals 16 residues. CDR3 DNA: TGTGCCAGCTCACCGCAAACAGGGGCGGGGATCACTGAAGCTTTCTTT. Protein product: CASSPQTGAGITEAFF.

V usage is TRBV11-3 and J usage is TRBJ2-7, with a weak D call TRBD1 (6 bases). V lost 5 bases and J lost 3, with 14 bases in between. The CDR3 is 14 residues long. CDR1 is SGHNT, CDR2 YENEEA, per germline. The DNA of the CDR3 is TGTGCCAGCAGCCAAGAGGGGGTGGGCTACGAGCAGTACTTC. This translates into CASSQEGVGYEQYF.

This clone was seen once. The chain joins TRBV13 to TRBJ2-1; weak D call: TRBD1 (6 bases). Germline loops: CDR1 PRHDT, CDR2 FYEKMQ (reference sequence). The CDR3 runs to 17 residues. Trimming stripped 1 base from V and 7 bases from J, with 20 bases between. CDR3 sequence: CASSLAGTGHFQNEQFF. The CDR3 bases are TGTGCCAGCAGCTTAGCGGGTACAGGGCACTTCCAAAATGAGCAGTTCTTC.

The chain links TRBV20-1 to TRBJ2-1, with D perhaps matching TRBD2 (6 bases). This CDR3 region has 11 residues. Trimming took off 6 bases at V and 10 bases at J, with 13 bases between the two ends. The germline CDR1 and CDR2 sequences are DFQATT and SNEGSKA (reference sequence). The CDR3 DNA follows: TGCAGTGCCTTTGACCGGGAGGAGCAGTTCTTC. It translates to CSAFDREEQFF.

The chain is built from TRBV19 and TRBJ2-5, with D uncertain. Germline-derived CDR1 and CDR2 are LNHDA and SQIVND (reference sequence). The CDR3 sequence is 12 residues long. V gave up 6 bases and J gave up 5 bases, with 10 bases separating them. As DNA, the CDR3 is TGTGCCAGTAGGGCCGAGGAGGAGACCCAGTACTTC. It yields the protein CASRAEEETQYF. Drawing the rest from reference TRBV19 and TRBJ2-5, the complete variable domain is DGGITQSPKYLFRKEGQNVTLSCEQNLNHDAMYWYRQDPGQGLRLIYYSQIVNDFQKGDIAEGYSVSREKKESFPLTVTSAQKNPTAFYLCASRAEEETQYFGPGTRLLVL.

This chain links TRBV19 with TRBJ2-1; TRBD1 aligns across 7 bases. The junction had 13 bases not matched to a gene; V was cut back by 10 bases and J by 4 bases. Germline CDR1 and CDR2: LNHDA and SQIVND (reference sequence). The CDR3 covers 15 residues. Here the CDR3 DNA reads TGTGCCACCCGTCTCGGGACAGCCCCGTACAATGAGCAGTTCTTC. Its protein is CATRLGTAPYNEQFF.

The V call is TRBV27, the J call TRBJ2-3; D gene ambiguous. Germline V CDR1 and CDR2: MNHEY, SMNVEV (reference sequence). This CDR3 has 13 residues. With 0 bases removed from V and 4 bases from J, the gap between germline ends came to 5 bases. CDR3 in amino acids: CASSLSAADTQYF. The CDR3 bases are TGTGCCAGCAGTTTATCTGCGGCAGATACGCAGTATTTT.